Described below is a single TCR beta chain sequence and its context. Read data end 3 residues before the CDR3 end; the end is taken from the germline J gene. The sample originates from a study of T cells in women clearing cervical HPV infection. Data came from immunoSEQ multiplex PCR; TCRdb stores just in-frame clones and leaves some out. This sample lists 40,000 to 55,000 clones; its ten largest clones have approximately 1%. CDR3 length equals 15 residues. Germline CDR1 reads MNHNS; CDR2 reads SASEGT. The chain recombines TRBV6-1 with TRBJ2-3, with D perhaps matching TRBD1 or TRBD2 (5 bases each). The source of this sequence is a woman between 18 and 69 years old with a cervical HPV16 infection that either progressed to CIN3+ or cleared (not recorded which). The sample consisted of blood buffy coat. This chain's CDR3 is CASSEGPGMGQPQYF. Incomplete CDR3 DNA: TGTGCCAGCAGTGAAGGCCCCGGGATGGGGCAGCCG.